Presented here are 21 T cell receptor beta chains from one specimen sequenced in a study of human CD8 memory T cell subsets. The authors made TCR beta libraries using UMI-labeled 5' RACE. After re-calling the 5' RACE reads, TCRdb lists one entry per CDR3 protein, DNA absent. The sample is made up of around 11,000 distinct CDR3 sequences, and the top ten hold 15% to 19% of it. The sequencing sample was made of CD8+ T cells from PBMCs. The receptors stem from a human donor in good health.

This rearrangement joins TRBV5-6 to TRBJ2-5. Per germline, CDR1 SGHDT and CDR2 YYEEEE. The CDR3 has 13 amino acids. This CDR3 is CASSLASWETQYF.

The rearrangement uses TRBV9 and TRBJ1-5; as DNA is missing, the TRBD1 call by TCRdb cannot be tested. This CDR3 contains 15 residues. Germline assignment: CDR1 SGDLS and CDR2 YYNGEE. CDR3: CASSVGFRDNQPQHF.

The chain carries TRBV2 and TRBJ1-4. This CDR3 has 14 amino acids. Germline values: CDR1 SNHLY, CDR2 FYNNEI. The CDR3 is CASSFTGEGEKLFF. Looking up the rest from reference TRBV2 and TRBJ1-4 gives the full variable domain: EPEVTQTPSHQVTQMGQEVILRCVPISNHLYFYWYRQILGQKVEFLVSFYNNEISEKSEIFDDQFSVERPDGSNFTLKIRSTKLEDSAMYFCASSFTGEGEKLFFGSGTQLSVL.

The chain uses TRBV6-2 or TRBV6-3 and TRBJ1-5; TCRdb lists TRBD1, though no DNA is available to test this call. Per the germline V gene, CDR1 is MNHEY and CDR2 is SVGEGT. This CDR3 is 14 amino acids long. The CDR3 protein is CASSNRGGNQPQHF.

By frequency, this clonotype registers medium-sized. The gene calls are TRBV29-1 and TRBJ2-1; the D gene TCRdb calls, TRBD2, cannot be checked with no DNA. The CDR3 has 14 amino acids. Germline values: CDR1 SQVTM, CDR2 ANQGSEA. The CDR3 sequence: CSAEGSSGYNEQFF.

The chain joins TRBV11-2 to TRBJ2-1; absent DNA, TCRdb's TRBD1 call cannot be checked. The CDR3 covers 15 residues. Germline V gene data show CDR1 as SGHAT and CDR2 as FQNNGV. The CDR3 sequence: CASSLGPGDYNEQFF.

CDR3 in amino acids: CASSSNSYEQYF. The V and J genes are TRBV7-8 and TRBJ2-7. CDR3 length: 12 residues. The germline V gene has CDR1 SGHVS and CDR2 FQNEAQ.

The rearrangement uses TRBV7-9 and TRBJ1-2; TCRdb proposes TRBD1, but this gene call is untestable without DNA. The CDR3 covers 11 residues. In germline, CDR1 is SEHNR, CDR2 FQNEAQ (reference sequence). CDR3 sequence reads: CASSLTGVDTF.

The chain links TRBV29-1 to TRBJ1-1; checking the TCRdb D call of TRBD1 is not possible without DNA. CDR1 is SQVTM and CDR2 is ANQGSEA in the germline V gene. The CDR3 runs to 14 residues. The CDR3 spells CSGVGDRGNTEAFF. Full variable domain (outside the CDR3, taken from reference TRBV29-1 and TRBJ1-1): SAVISQKPSRDICQRGTSLTIQCQVDSQVTMMFWYRQQPGQSLTLIATANQGSEATYESGFVIDKFPISRPNLTFSTLTVSNMSPEDSSIYLCSGVGDRGNTEAFFGQGTRLTVV.

The V call is TRBV28, the J call TRBJ2-5; the D gene TCRdb calls, TRBD2, cannot be checked with no DNA. Per the germline V gene, CDR1 is MDHEN and CDR2 is SYDVKM. The CDR3 covers 15 residues. The CDR3: CASRIGLAVQETQYF.

The rearrangement links TRBV11-3 to TRBJ2-1. The germline gives CDR1 SGHNT, CDR2 YENEEA. The CDR3 is 18 amino acids. The CDR3 region is CASSRLGPDSEAYNEQFF.

The V and J genes are TRBV28 and TRBJ2-1; TCRdb selects TRBD2, and the lack of DNA leaves this call unchecked. The CDR3 spans 15 residues. The germline V gene encodes CDR1 MDHEN and CDR2 SYDVKM. CDR3 amino acids: CASSLGLAGGNEQFF. Using reference TRBV28 and TRBJ2-1 for the parts outside the CDR3, the full variable domain is DVKVTQSSRYLVKRTGEKVFLECVQDMDHENMFWYRQDPGLGLRLIYFSYDVKMKEKGDIPEGYSVSREKKERFSLILESASTNQTSMYLCASSLGLAGGNEQFFGPGTRLTVL.

J is TRBJ2-1 and V is TRBV6-1. The CDR3 sequence is 12 residues long. Looked up from germline, CDR1 is MNHNS and CDR2 is SASEGT. CDR3 sequence reads: CASRQFRKEQFF.

This rearrangement joins TRBV2 to TRBJ1-1; TCRdb lists TRBD1, though no DNA is available to test this call. Germline V gene data show CDR1 as SNHLY and CDR2 as FYNNEI. This CDR3 spans 15 amino acids. This CDR3 is CASSGWTGGRTEAFF.

This chain links TRBV20-1 with TRBJ2-1; without DNA, the TCRdb call of TRBD1 cannot be checked. The CDR3 sequence is 16 residues long. Germline values: CDR1 DFQATT, CDR2 SNEGSKA (reference sequence). CDR3 residues: CSPDGGILSGYNEQFF.

By frequency, this clonotype registers large (0.1 to 1%). CDR3 sequence: CASSFGEYGYTF. The V gene is TRBV7-9, the J gene TRBJ1-2. Germline V lookup: CDR1 SEHNR, CDR2 FQNEAQ (reference sequence). CDR3 length: 12 residues.

The J gene is TRBJ2-1, the V gene TRBV27; TCRdb selects TRBD2, and the lack of DNA leaves this call unchecked. CDR1 and CDR2 from the germline V gene are MNHEY and SMNVEV (reference sequence). The CDR3 totals 16 residues. CDR3 sequence reads: CASSPRTSGGFGEQFF.

The chain uses TRBV27 and TRBJ2-7; TCRdb's assignment of TRBD1 cannot be checked, as there is no DNA. Germline V lookup: CDR1 MNHEY, CDR2 SMNVEV (reference sequence). The CDR3 has 16 residues. The CDR3 sequence: CASSLMSGGLGYEQYF.

In terms of frequency, this clonotype is medium-sized (0.01 to 0.1%). The CDR3 here is CSVEFFWGGYNEQFF. J is TRBJ2-1 and V is TRBV29-1; absent DNA, TCRdb's TRBD2 call cannot be checked. Germline CDR1 SQVTM, CDR2 ANQGSEA. This CDR3 has 15 residues.

This clonotype is called medium-sized based on its frequency. V and J are TRBV5-6 and TRBJ1-1. The CDR3 spans 14 residues. CDR1 is SGHDT, CDR2 YYEEEE, per germline. CDR3 amino acids: CASSRLGLETEAFF.

The chain recombines TRBV5-1 with TRBJ2-2. Germline CDR1 SGHRS, CDR2 YFSETQ. This CDR3 is 12 amino acids long. CDR3 protein: CASSGDTGELFF.